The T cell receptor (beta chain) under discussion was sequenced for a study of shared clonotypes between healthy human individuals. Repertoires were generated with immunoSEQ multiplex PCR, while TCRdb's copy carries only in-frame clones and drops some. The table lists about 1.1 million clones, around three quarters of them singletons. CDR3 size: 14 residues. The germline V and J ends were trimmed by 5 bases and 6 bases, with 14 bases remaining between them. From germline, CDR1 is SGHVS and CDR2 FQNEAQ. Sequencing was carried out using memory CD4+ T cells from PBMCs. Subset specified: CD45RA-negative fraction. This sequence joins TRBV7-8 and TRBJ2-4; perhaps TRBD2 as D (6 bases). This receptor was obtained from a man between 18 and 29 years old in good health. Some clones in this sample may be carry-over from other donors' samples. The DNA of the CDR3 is TGTGCCAGCAGCCCCTACGGACTAAGAAACATTCAGTACTTC. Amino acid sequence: CASSPYGLRNIQYF.